These 15 T cell receptor beta chains share one sample of origin, sequenced in a study of T cell clonality in common variable immunodeficiency. The protocol was immunoSEQ multiplex PCR, while the TCRdb copy is restricted to in-frame clones and leaves out a portion. The data show tens of thousands of clones, with none appearing a single time. Source material: peripheral blood mononuclear cells. The receptors come from a person between 18 and 70 years old in good health.

This clone was counted many times. The read comes to an end 3 residues before the CDR3 does, leaving the germline J gene to fill in the end. The chain joins TRBV7-7 to TRBJ2-5; 10 positions agree with TRBD2. There are 16 residues in the CDR3. The trim removed 1 base at V and 7 bases at J, leaving 9 bases unmatched. Germline CDR1 reads SSHAT; CDR2 reads FNYEAQ (reference sequence). The sequenced part of the CDR3 DNA is TGTGCCAGCAGCTTAGAGACCGGGACTAGCGTCGGGACC. Protein: CASSLETGTSVGT. The full CDR3 reads CASSLETGTSVGTQYF. The full variable domain, rest sourced from reference TRBV7-7 and TRBJ2-5, is GAGVSQSPRYKVTKRGQDVTLRCDPISSHATLYWYQQALGQGPEFLTYFNYEAQPDKSGLPSDRFSAERPEGSISTLTIQRTEQRDSAMYRCASSLETGTSVGTQYFGPGTRLLVL.

This clone was counted ten times or more. The CDR3 is cut off 3 residues early in the read; its end comes from the germline J gene. The gene calls are TRBV5-1 and TRBJ2-2; TRBD2 aligns across 9 bases. The CDR3 sequence is 16 residues long. Germline CDR1 and CDR2: SGHRS and YFSETQ. Trimming cost V 4 bases and J 4 bases; bases outside gene matches: 8. CDR3 DNA (partial): TGCGCCAGCAGCGACGGGACTAGCTTTCCCACCGGGGAG. Its protein is CASSDGTSFPTGE. From start to end, the CDR3 is CASSDGTSFPTGELFF.

This clone was recorded at least ten times. The CDR3 extends 3 residues past the end of the read, so its final part is completed from the germline J gene. The J gene is TRBJ2-2, the V gene TRBV20-1, with D possibly TRBD1 on 5 matching bases. This CDR3 has 14 amino acids. Germline V gene sequence: CDR1 DFQATT, CDR2 SNEGSKA (reference sequence). V was trimmed by 2 bases and J by 8 bases, leaving 15 bases between them. CDR3 sequence reads: CSARNQGQAGELFF. CDR3 DNA (partial): TGCAGTGCTAGAAATCAGGGCCAGGCTGGGGAG.

Remarks on this clone: The sequence runs out 3 residues before the end of the CDR3; the remainder is reconstructed from the germline J gene. V is TRBV7-2 and J is TRBJ2-2; D is possibly TRBD1 (6 bases). The CDR3 consists of 15 residues. Germline V gene lookup returns CDR1 SGHTA and CDR2 FQGNSA. The CDR3 sequence is CASSRGGATNEKLFF. CDR3 DNA, as far as it was read: TGTGCCAGCAGCCGAGGGGGAGCAACTAATGAAAAG.

In this sample, this clone turned up many times. The observed sequence ends 3 residues before the CDR3 terminus, with the missing tail filled in from the germline J gene. The chain combines TRBV7-9 with TRBJ1-1; no clear D gene. Between the trimmed V and J ends, which lost 3 bases and 6 bases, there was a span of 2 bases. This CDR3 spans 10 amino acids. Looked up from germline, CDR1 is SEHNR and CDR2 is FQNEAQ (reference sequence). The CDR3 bases that were read are TGTGCCAGCAGCTTCGCTGAA. The encoded protein is CASSFAE. The full CDR3 sequence reads CASSFAEAFF.

This clone occurred many times. Read sequence stops 3 residues before the CDR3 end, and the germline J gene provides the missing end. The V call is TRBV2, the J call TRBJ1-5; a possible D gene is TRBD1 (6 bases). Trimming took 5 bases from V and 2 from J, leaving 10 bases between them. This CDR3 region has 14 residues. Germline CDR1 SNHLY, CDR2 FYNNEI. Incomplete CDR3 DNA: TGTGCCAGCAGTACCTACAGGGGCAATCAGCCC. It is translated as CASSTYRGNQP. The entire CDR3 protein is CASSTYRGNQPQHF.

At least ten counts were recorded for this clone. Here the CDR3 reads CASSSDSYEQYF. The covered CDR3 bases are TGTGCCAGCAGTTCGGACAGCTACGAG. V gene TRBV2 combines with J gene TRBJ2-7; tentatively, D is TRBD1 (6 bases). Read coverage stops 3 residues before the CDR3 terminus; the germline J gene supplies the remainder. CDR3 length: 12 residues. V lost 5 bases and J lost 3, with 8 bases in between. The germline gives CDR1 SNHLY, CDR2 FYNNEI.

This clone has at least ten counts. Coverage ceases 3 residues before the CDR3 finishes, and the germline J gene fills in the end. The V call is TRBV19, the J call TRBJ2-7, with TRBD1 as a possible D gene (5 bases). V was trimmed by 4 bases and J by 4 bases, leaving 17 bases between them. CDR3 length: 15 amino acids. Germline lookup yields CDR1 LNHDA and CDR2 SQIVND (reference sequence). CDR3 protein: CASSTPDQTVYEQYF. The covered CDR3 bases are TGTGCCAGTAGTACCCCCGACCAGACAGTATACGAG.

This clone was found many times. The CDR3 sequence is CASSFTGQVGTEAFF. CDR3 DNA (partial): TGTGCCAGCAGCTTTACCGGACAGGTTGGCACTGAA. This chain links TRBV7-9 with TRBJ1-1, with 7 bases lining up with TRBD1. The read gets to within 3 residues of the CDR3 end, and the germline J gene fills in the rest. After removal of 3 bases from V and 4 bases from J, the junction contained 8 bases not matched to a gene. The CDR3 loop spans 15 amino acids. Looked up from germline, CDR1 is SEHNR and CDR2 is FQNEAQ (reference sequence). The full variable domain, its missing parts supplied by reference TRBV7-9 and TRBJ1-1, is DTGVSQNPRHKITKRGQNVTFRCDPISEHNRLYWYRQTLGQGPEFLTYFQNEAQLEKSRLLSDRFSAERPKGSFSTLEIQRTEQGDSAMYLCASSFTGQVGTEAFFGQGTRLTVV.

This clone has a count of ten or more. The sequenced fragment ends 3 residues before the CDR3 boundary, so the rest is inferred from the germline J gene. The chain employs TRBV4-1 and TRBJ2-7; D is unclear. Germline-derived CDR1 and CDR2 are MGHRA and YSYEKL. The CDR3 sequence is 14 residues long. V was cut by 4 bases and J by 3 bases, with 13 bases left in between. CDR3 in amino acids: CASSLNSQIYEQYF. The CDR3 DNA, read in part, is TGCGCCAGCAGCCTAAACAGCCAGATCTACGAG.

This clone was seen at least ten times. The read is 3 residues too short to cover the CDR3 end, so that end is filled in from the germline J gene. The V gene is TRBV7-9, the J gene TRBJ1-2; D call uncertain. V was cut by 3 bases and J by 1 base, with 12 bases left in between. The germline V gene has CDR1 SEHNR and CDR2 FQNEAQ (reference sequence). The length of the CDR3 is 15 residues. The CDR3 is CASSFSDLGNYGYTF. CDR3 DNA, as far as it was read: TGTGCCAGCAGCTTCTCGGACTTGGGTAACTATGGC.

This clone was detected ten times or more. The read ends 3 residues before the CDR3 terminus; that terminus is restored from the germline J gene. This chain links TRBV19 with TRBJ2-7; TRBD1 is a possible D gene (6 bases). This CDR3 contains 12 residues. Trimming removed 6 bases at V and 3 bases at J, with 9 bases between. CDR1 LNHDA and CDR2 SQIVND come from the germline V gene (reference sequence). CDR3: CASSQQGYEQYF. CDR3 DNA (partial): TGTGCCAGTAGCCAACAGGGCTACGAG. The variable domain in full, completed from reference TRBV19 and TRBJ2-7, reads DGGITQSPKYLFRKEGQNVTLSCEQNLNHDAMYWYRQDPGQGLRLIYYSQIVNDFQKGDIAEGYSVSREKKESFPLTVTSAQKNPTAFYLCASSQQGYEQYFGPGTRLTVT.

This clone was picked up many times. The read comes to an end 3 residues before the CDR3 does, leaving the germline J gene to fill in the end. The chain couples TRBV19 to TRBJ1-2, with 7 bases aligning to TRBD1. Trimming at V came to 0 bases and at J to 5 bases, leaving 3 bases not matched to a gene. The germline V gene has CDR1 LNHDA and CDR2 SQIVND (reference sequence). The CDR3 is made up of 14 amino acids. The CDR3 loop reads CASSIDGTDYGYTF. The sequenced part of the CDR3 DNA is TGTGCCAGTAGTATAGATGGGACAGATTATGGC.

This clone occurred many times. Read data end 3 residues before the CDR3 end; the end is taken from the germline J gene. The chain combines TRBV5-1 with TRBJ2-2, with 7 bases identical to TRBD1. Germline loops: CDR1 SGHRS, CDR2 YFSETQ. The CDR3 spans 14 residues. Unmatched junction bases numbered 5, after V lost 3 bases and J lost 6 bases. The sequenced CDR3 bases are TGCGCCAGCAGCTCCGGGACAGCCCCCGGGGAG. Translating it yields CASSSGTAPGE. The entire CDR3 is CASSSGTAPGELFF.

This clone was seen ten or more times. The read terminates 3 residues before the CDR3 end, so the remaining end is supplied by the germline J gene. V usage is TRBV19 and J usage is TRBJ1-4, with a weak D call TRBD1 (5 bases). Trimming shortened V by 3 bases and J by 6 bases, and 8 bases separated the two germline ends. The CDR3 consists of 13 residues. Germline V gene sequence: CDR1 LNHDA, CDR2 SQIVND (reference sequence). CDR3 amino acids: CASSIAGHEKLFF. Incomplete CDR3 DNA: TGTGCCAGTAGTATCGCAGGGCATGAAAAA.